Below are 25 T cell receptor beta chains sequenced from a single sample in a study of blood T cell repertoires in COVID-19. The protocol was immunoSEQ multiplex PCR, while the TCRdb copy is restricted to in-frame clones and leaves out a portion. The data hold 250,000 or so clones, with 80% to 90% observed a single time. The sequenced sample was peripheral blood. The receptor set was obtained from a man between 60 and 75 years old with acute or convalescent COVID-19.

This clone has just a few counts. Other DNA sequences from this sample encode an identical CDR3 as well. The chain carries TRBV9 and TRBJ2-1; TRBD2 aligns across 15 bases. This CDR3 spans 15 amino acids. Looked up from germline, CDR1 is SGDLS and CDR2 is YYNGEE. V shed 3 bases, J shed 7 bases, and the junction held 2 bases outside the gene matches. The CDR3 loop is CASSAGLAGGNEQFF. CDR3 bases: TGTGCCAGCAGCGCGGGACTAGCGGGAGGAAATGAGCAGTTCTTC.

The chain recombines TRBV6-5 with TRBJ2-7; D remains ambiguous. Germline CDR1 reads MNHEY; CDR2 reads SVGAGI. The CDR3 spans 11 residues. V lost 6 bases and J 3 bases, leaving 6 bases between the germline ends. CDR3 sequence (DNA): TGTGCCAGCAGATTCAGCTACGAGCAGTACTTC. It encodes CASRFSYEQYF.

The chain couples TRBV20-1 to TRBJ1-1, with unresolved D. The V and J ends lost 5 bases and 2 bases respectively, with 6 bases between them. The CDR3 consists of 11 residues. Germline lookup yields CDR1 DFQATT and CDR2 SNEGSKA (reference sequence). CDR3 sequence: CSAQSNTEAFF. The CDR3, as DNA: TGCAGTGCTCAATCCAACACTGAAGCTTTCTTT.

The genes are TRBV10-3 and TRBJ2-5; no clear D. CDR1 and CDR2 from the germline V gene are ENHRY and SYGVKD. The CDR3 length is 14 residues. The V end was cut by 0 bases, the J end by 3 bases, with 8 bases between. The CDR3 DNA reads as TGTGCCATCAGTGAGTCAGCCACAGAAGAGACCCAGTACTTC. The encoded protein is CAISESATEETQYF.

The chain couples TRBV7-2 to TRBJ1-5, with D perhaps TRBD1 (5 bases). The length of the CDR3 is 15 residues. Trimming shortened V by 2 bases and J by 6 bases, and 14 bases separated the two germline ends. Germline V gives CDR1 SGHTA, CDR2 FQGNSA. The CDR3, as DNA: TGTGCCAGCAGCTTAACCCCCGGTAGGGGTCAGCCCCAGCATTTT. Translating gives CASSLTPGRGQPQHF.

This clone turned up a few times. The gene calls are TRBV28 and TRBJ2-7; possible D gene TRBD2, 6 bases. Trimming took 3 bases from V and 2 from J, leaving 11 bases between them. The CDR3 runs 14 residues. Per germline, CDR1 MDHEN and CDR2 SYDVKM. CDR3 sequence: CASSFGTRAYEQYF. In DNA, the CDR3 is TGTGCCAGCAGTTTCGGGACTCGAGCCTACGAGCAGTACTTC.

V is TRBV28 and J is TRBJ2-7; D possibly corresponds to TRBD2 (6 bases). Germline V gene sequence: CDR1 MDHEN, CDR2 SYDVKM. This CDR3 is 12 amino acids long. The V end was cut by 5 bases, the J end by 6 bases, with 11 bases between. The CDR3 here is CASSQLAGEQYF. The CDR3 DNA sequence: TGTGCCAGCAGTCAACTAGCTGGCGAGCAGTACTTC.

V and J are TRBV12-3 or TRBV12-4 and TRBJ1-1; D unresolved. This CDR3 has 12 residues. Trimming took off 6 bases at V and 2 bases at J, with 7 bases between the two ends. Here the CDR3 DNA reads TGTGCCAGCAGCCCATCAAACACTGAAGCTTTCTTT. It encodes CASSPSNTEAFF.

V gene TRBV18 combines with J gene TRBJ1-1, with D tentatively TRBD1 (5 bases). The CDR3 totals 14 residues. CDR1 and CDR2 (germline): KGHSH, LQKENI. V lost 3 bases to trimming and J lost 4 bases, with 12 bases between them. CDR3 DNA: TGTGCCAGCTCACCCCAGGGAGGCGTCACTGAAGCTTTCTTT. The encoded protein is CASSPQGGVTEAFF.

In its sample, this clone was seen a few times. The rearrangement joins TRBV5-6 to TRBJ2-5; a weak D match, TRBD2 (5 bases). The V gene's germline CDR1 is SGHDT and CDR2 YYEEEE. The CDR3 contains 14 residues. V shed 5 bases and J shed 1 base, with 12 bases lying between them. The CDR3 here is CASRFEGIQETQYF. The CDR3 coding sequence is TGTGCCAGCAGGTTTGAGGGAATCCAAGAGACCCAGTACTTC.

The chain employs TRBV30 and TRBJ1-1; D is uncertain. The CDR3 has 13 amino acids. V shed 2 bases and J shed 3 bases, with 10 bases lying between them. Germline-derived CDR1 and CDR2 are GTSNPN and SVGIG (reference sequence). CDR3 residues: CAWSSGLYTEAFF. The CDR3 DNA reads as TGTGCCTGGAGTTCAGGACTGTACACTGAAGCTTTCTTT.

This clone was recorded once. The chain links TRBV12-3 or TRBV12-4 to TRBJ2-5; D unclear. The CDR3 runs 13 residues. The V gene lost 1 base and the J gene lost 0 bases, with 3 bases spanning the gap. This CDR3 is CASSLDNQETQYF. The CDR3 DNA sequence: TGTGCCAGCAGTTTAGATAACCAAGAGACCCAGTACTTC.

The V call is TRBV18, the J call TRBJ2-7; 7 positions agree with TRBD1. Germline lookup yields CDR1 KGHSH and CDR2 LQKENI. The CDR3 has 16 residues. V lost 6 bases, J lost 0 bases, and 11 bases stayed unmatched. The CDR3 DNA sequence: TGTGCCAGCTCCCCCACTCCTCGACAGGGCTCCTACGAGCAGTACTTC. Translating gives CASSPTPRQGSYEQYF.

The chain joins TRBV4-3 to TRBJ1-2, with 9 bases identical to TRBD1. The CDR3 has 15 residues. Trimming removed 3 bases from V and 4 bases from J; junction bases left unmatched: 6. Germline V gene lookup returns CDR1 LGHNA and CDR2 YSLEER. The CDR3 region has the DNA TGCGCCAGCAGCCAGGGGACAGGGCAGGCCTATGGCTACACCTTC. Residues: CASSQGTGQAYGYTF.

The rearrangement uses TRBV7-9 and TRBJ2-1; 7 bases align to TRBD2. The V gene's germline CDR1 is SEHNR and CDR2 FQNEAQ (reference sequence). The CDR3 covers 16 residues. V gave up 0 bases and J gave up 7 bases; unmatched junction bases: 9. The CDR3 here is CASSLARSARGNEQFF. The CDR3 coding sequence is TGTGCCAGCAGCTTAGCGAGGTCTGCGCGGGGGAATGAGCAGTTCTTC.

The DNA for the CDR3 is TGCGCCAGCAGCTTGCGGGGGGCCCTGTTTTCCGATACGCAGTATTTT. Protein sequence: CASSLRGALFSDTQYF. The chain links TRBV5-1 to TRBJ2-3; a possible D gene is TRBD2 (7 bases). This CDR3 has 16 amino acids. Deletions cut 1 base from V and 6 bases from J, with 18 bases between. CDR1 is SGHRS, CDR2 YFSETQ, per germline. The whole variable domain, remainder taken from reference TRBV5-1 and TRBJ2-3, is KAGVTQTPRYLIKTRGQQVTLSCSPISGHRSVSWYQQTPGQGLQFLFEYFSETQRNKGNFPGRFSGRQFSNSRSEMNVSTLELGDSALYLCASSLRGALFSDTQYFGPGTRLTVL.

The J gene is TRBJ2-2, the V gene TRBV11-2; 7 nucleotides line up with TRBD1. CDR3 length equals 16 residues. Germline values: CDR1 SGHAT, CDR2 FQNNGV. V was clipped by 5 bases and J by 4 bases; unmatched bases: 10. The CDR3 region is CASSQGGARITGELFF. CDR3 DNA: TGTGCCAGCAGCCAAGGGGGCGCCCGGATCACCGGGGAGCTGTTTTTT.

With respect to this clone: The same CDR3 is also encoded by other DNA sequences in this sample. This chain uses TRBV27 with TRBJ2-1; tentatively, D is TRBD2 (6 bases). The germline V gene encodes CDR1 MNHEY and CDR2 SMNVEV (reference sequence). V was clipped by 3 bases and J by 6 bases, with 12 bases between them. The CDR3 sequence is 14 residues long. The CDR3 here is CASSFRGSGNEQFF. Here the CDR3 DNA reads TGTGCCAGCAGTTTCCGGGGGTCAGGCAATGAGCAGTTCTTC.

The J gene is TRBJ2-3, the V gene TRBV18; 14 positions match TRBD2. Germline assignment: CDR1 KGHSH and CDR2 LQKENI. The trim removed 4 bases at V and 3 bases at J, leaving 12 bases unmatched. This CDR3 has 19 amino acids. This CDR3 is CASSRTSGRTWDLTDTQYF. DNA for the CDR3: TGTGCCAGCTCACGGACTAGCGGGAGGACCTGGGACCTGACAGATACGCAGTATTTT.

The chain has TRBV30 and TRBJ1-1, with 7 bases matching TRBD1. This CDR3 has 12 amino acids. CDR1 and CDR2 (germline): GTSNPN, SVGIG (reference sequence). The junction had 5 bases not matched to a gene; V was cut back by 0 bases and J by 10 bases. The CDR3 sequence is CAWSVPPGGAFF. DNA for the CDR3: TGTGCCTGGAGTGTACCCCCAGGGGGAGCTTTCTTT.

This clone has just a few counts. The chain uses TRBV10-3 and TRBJ2-1; the match to TRBD1 covers 7 bases. The CDR3 is made up of 15 amino acids. The germline CDR1 and CDR2 sequences are ENHRY and SYGVKD. The J segment lost 1 base and the V segment lost 7 bases, leaving 7 bases of the junction unmatched. The CDR3 DNA is TGTGCCATCACAAGACAGGGTGGATCCTACAATGAGCAGTTCTTC. Its translation: CAITRQGGSYNEQFF.

This clone was seen once. V is TRBV25-1 and J is TRBJ1-1, with D uncertain. This CDR3 has 13 residues. The germline V gene encodes CDR1 MGHDK and CDR2 SYGVNS. Deletions cut 6 bases from V and 1 base from J, with 9 bases between. The CDR3 loop reads CASRDFWNTEAFF. CDR3 DNA sequence: TGTGCCAGCAGGGACTTCTGGAACACTGAAGCTTTCTTT.

The J gene is TRBJ1-1, the V gene TRBV6-5; tentative D call: TRBD1 (6 bases). The length of the CDR3 is 15 residues. V lost 2 bases and J 5 bases, leaving 15 bases between the germline ends. Germline-derived CDR1 and CDR2 are MNHEY and SVGAGI. As DNA, the CDR3 is TGTGCCAGCAGTTACGAGGGCCAGGGGTATACTGAAGCTTTCTTT. It translates to CASSYEGQGYTEAFF.

The chain links TRBV19 to TRBJ1-4, with D unresolved. V lost 3 bases, J lost 6 bases, and 14 bases lay in between. CDR1 is LNHDA and CDR2 is SQIVND in the germline V gene (reference sequence). The CDR3 length is 15 residues. The CDR3 region is CASSMVLGGYEKLFF. For the CDR3, the DNA is TGTGCCAGTAGTATGGTACTGGGAGGGTATGAAAAACTGTTTTTT.

This chain connects TRBV7-8 to TRBJ1-5; unclear D gene. This CDR3 spans 15 amino acids. Per the germline V gene, CDR1 is SGHVS and CDR2 is FQNEAQ. V was clipped by 1 base and J by 0 bases, with 7 bases between them. CDR3 loop: CASSLGHASNQPQHF. The CDR3 DNA is TGTGCCAGCAGCTTAGGGCACGCTAGCAATCAGCCCCAGCATTTT.